This T cell receptor (beta chain) was retrieved from a study of shared clonotypes between healthy human individuals. Across the whole study: The study drew on two women and a few men aged 18 to 49 as donors. Study outcomes and limitations: Researchers sampled blood only, noting tissue repertoires likely differ.

Sorted-subset replicate PCRs used 200 ng DNA, 30,000 or so T cell genomes. Clones were sequenced by immunoSEQ multiplex PCR, and TCRdb holds only the in-frame ones, with some missing. The sample holds over a million clones; roughly 74% are singletons and the top ten take 0.61%. Note on this clone: Its antigen is currently unknown.

Sequences were obtained from memory CD4+ T cells from PBMCs. The subset here: CD45RA-negative fraction. This sequence originates from a man younger than 35 in good health. Some clones in this sample may be carry-over from other donors' samples.

CDR3 bases: TGCGCCAGCAGCCAAGTTGAGACGGGGATCTATGGCTACACCTTC. The encoded protein is CASSQVETGIYGYTF. V and J are TRBV4-1 and TRBJ1-2; the D is unclear. The length of the CDR3 is 15 residues. With 1 base removed from V and 4 bases from J, the gap between germline ends came to 13 bases. Germline V gene lookup returns CDR1 MGHRA and CDR2 YSYEKL.